This T cell receptor (beta chain) was recorded in a study of blood T cells in healthy people across ages. This CDR3 contains 15 residues. Germline V lookup: CDR1 DFQATT, CDR2 SNEGSKA (reference sequence). Unmatched junction bases numbered 13, after V lost 5 bases and J lost 4 bases. Remarks on this clonotype: Its antigen is undetermined.

Notes on the study in general: Higher naive T cell percentage went strongly together with higher TCR beta diversity.

Then a second PCR, running roughly 7 to 12 cycles, was carried out with a sample-barcoded 5' primer and a J-beta primer mix. MiXCR was run by TCRdb on the 5' RACE reads, yielding one entry per CDR3 protein. The sample holds under 1,000,000 distinct CDR3 sequences, roughly 34% seen once. Each of the donors had approximately 10 milliliters of peripheral blood drawn into EDTA-treated Vacutainer tubes. This chain links TRBV20-1 with TRBJ2-7; 8 nucleotides match TRBD2. This TCR was recovered from a man in his late teens or twenties in good health. Sequencing used blood. The CDR3 DNA reads as TGCAGTGCTGGGGGTCTAGCGGGCAGTAGGTACGAGCAGTACTTC. Translation: CSAGGLAGSRYEQYF.